This passage covers 30 T cell receptor beta chains from one sample sequenced in a study of blood T cell repertoires in COVID-19 (TCRdb year 2020). Library preparation was by the immunoSEQ multiplex PCR assay. TCRdb took this table from immuneACCESS and kept in-frame rearrangements with V and J called. Such tables lack part of the clones; where checked against another copy, unresolved V genes explain under half of the gap, and the rest is unexplained. For this sample there are just over 150,000 clones; 85% to 95% appear just once. Together, the top ten hold roughly 4.4% of the sample. Sequencing was performed on peripheral blood. The receptors here all came from a woman aged 45 to 65 with acute or convalescent COVID-19.

This clone was seen only once. This sequence joins TRBV11-3 and TRBJ1-1; D is uncertain. The germline V gene has CDR1 SGHNT and CDR2 YENEEA. The V end was cut by 1 base, the J end by 3 bases, with 12 bases between. The CDR3 runs 15 residues. Here the CDR3 reads CASSLGGGRDTEAFF. The DNA of the CDR3 is TGTGCCAGCAGCTTAGGGGGAGGGAGAGACACTGAAGCTTTCTTT. The full variable domain, rest sourced from reference TRBV11-3 and TRBJ1-1, is EAGVVQSPRYKIIEKKQPVAFWCNPISGHNTLYWYLQNLGQGPELLIRYENEEAVDDSQLPKDRFSAERLKGVDSTLKIQPAELGDSAVYLCASSLGGGRDTEAFFGQGTRLTVV.

The gene calls are TRBV5-1 and TRBJ1-1; 7 nucleotides agree with TRBD1. Germline assignment: CDR1 SGHRS and CDR2 YFSETQ. CDR3 length: 16 amino acids. V shed 0 bases and J 0 bases; nucleotides not matched to a gene: 5. In DNA, the CDR3 is TGCGCCAGCAGCTTGGAAGGGACAGTAATGAACACTGAAGCTTTCTTT. Encoded protein: CASSLEGTVMNTEAFF.

The chain employs TRBV28 and TRBJ2-5, with 10 bases identical to TRBD1. This CDR3 comprises 14 residues. Germline V gives CDR1 MDHEN, CDR2 SYDVKM. Losses at the gene ends were 7 bases for V and 7 bases for J; bases not matched to a gene: 9. The DNA of the CDR3 is TGTGCCAGCATTGGGACAGGGGCTAGGAGGACCCAGTACTTC. Protein: CASIGTGARRTQYF.

J is TRBJ1-5 and V is TRBV30; possible D gene TRBD1, 5 bases. Per the germline V gene, CDR1 is GTSNPN and CDR2 is SVGIG (reference sequence). This CDR3 is 13 amino acids long. V was pared by 2 bases and J by 4 bases, with 9 bases between. The CDR3 here is CAWSTRANQPQHF. CDR3 in DNA: TGTGCCTGGAGTACCAGGGCAAATCAGCCCCAGCATTTT.

This clone was counted only a few times. This rearrangement joins TRBV11-2 to TRBJ2-7, with D perhaps TRBD2 (5 bases). Germline CDR1 is SGHAT and CDR2 is FQNNGV. The CDR3 covers 14 residues. Deletions cut 1 base from V and 2 bases from J, with 9 bases between. The CDR3: CASSLGTLPYEQYF. DNA for the CDR3: TGTGCCAGCAGCTTAGGGACTCTTCCCTACGAGCAGTACTTC.

This chain uses TRBV5-4 with TRBJ2-3; TRBD2 matches at 14 bases. Trimming at V came to 4 bases and at J to 1 base, leaving 5 bases not matched to a gene. The CDR3 extends over 17 amino acids. The V gene's germline CDR1 is SGHNT and CDR2 YYREEE (reference sequence). CDR3 sequence: CASSRSGLAGGTDTQYF. The CDR3 DNA follows: TGTGCCAGCAGCCGTTCGGGACTAGCGGGGGGCACAGATACGCAGTATTTT.

The CDR3 nucleotides read TGTGCCAGCCGGGCGGGGATGGGGGGCACTGAAGCTTTCTTT. Translated: CASRAGMGGTEAFF. V gene TRBV6-5 combines with J gene TRBJ1-1; D is perhaps TRBD1 (5 bases). The CDR3 consists of 14 residues. Germline CDR1 is MNHEY and CDR2 is SVGAGI. The ends were cut back, 8 bases at V and 4 bases at J, with 17 bases in the middle.

The rearrangement joins TRBV6-5 to TRBJ1-2, with 7 bases lining up with TRBD1. The CDR3 runs 13 residues. Per the germline V gene, CDR1 is MNHEY and CDR2 is SVGAGI. With V trimmed by 5 bases and J by 4 bases, 4 bases remained unmatched. CDR3 amino acids: CASSTGTVYGYTF. The CDR3 DNA follows: TGTGCCAGCAGTACCGGGACAGTCTATGGCTACACCTTC.

The genes are TRBV25-1 and TRBJ1-2, with D perhaps matching TRBD1 (6 bases). V lost 2 bases to trimming and J lost 6 bases, with 10 bases between them. This CDR3 comprises 13 residues. Germline CDR1 and CDR2: MGHDK and SYGVNS. CDR3 nucleotides: TGTGCCAGCAGTGAACGGCAGGGGAATGGCTACACCTTC. Protein: CASSERQGNGYTF.

This clone has a handful of counts. This chain links TRBV5-1 with TRBJ2-2, with D maybe TRBD2 (5 bases). In germline, CDR1 is SGHRS, CDR2 YFSETQ. The CDR3 runs 12 residues. The V end was cut by 3 bases, the J end by 6 bases, with 6 bases between. CDR3 sequence: CASSSEAGELFF. In nucleotides, the CDR3 is TGCGCCAGCAGCTCGGAGGCCGGGGAGCTGTTTTTT.

V is TRBV30 and J is TRBJ1-4; D may be TRBD1 (5 bases). Trimming pared 0 bases from V and 13 bases from J, leaving 24 bases between. Germline V gene lookup returns CDR1 GTSNPN and CDR2 SVGIG (reference sequence). The CDR3 sequence is 16 residues long. The CDR3 DNA follows: TGTGCCTGGAGTGTACCTGGGACCCTAGCGGGGAGTTCACTGTTTTTT. Residues: CAWSVPGTLAGSSLFF. Using reference TRBV30 and TRBJ1-4 for the parts outside the CDR3, the full variable domain is SQTIHQWPATLVQPVGSPLSLECTVEGTSNPNLYWYRQAAGRGLQLLFYSVGIGQISSEVPQNLSASRPQDRQFILSSKKLLLSDSGFYLCAWSVPGTLAGSSLFFGSGTQLSVL.

The chain links TRBV2 to TRBJ1-5; the match to TRBD1 covers 10 bases. V was pared by 6 bases and J by 4 bases, with 6 bases of the junction left unmatched. The CDR3 length is 15 residues. CDR1 is SNHLY and CDR2 is FYNNEI in the germline V gene. The CDR3 loop is CASRSRGQGNQPQHF. CDR3 DNA: TGTGCCAGCAGAAGTAGGGGACAGGGGAATCAGCCCCAGCATTTT. The full variable domain, in which reference TRBV2 and TRBJ1-5 provide the parts outside the CDR3, is EPEVTQTPSHQVTQMGQEVILRCVPISNHLYFYWYRQILGQKVEFLVSFYNNEISEKSEIFDDQFSVERPDGSNFTLKIRSTKLEDSAMYFCASRSRGQGNQPQHFGDGTRLSIL.

The chain carries TRBV11-3 and TRBJ2-3; TRBD2 aligns across 11 bases. After removal of 5 bases from V and 0 bases from J, the junction contained 4 bases not matched to a gene. Germline V gene data show CDR1 as SGHNT and CDR2 as YENEEA. This CDR3 is 16 amino acids long. The CDR3 spells CASSAGTSGSTDTQYF. The CDR3 nucleotides are TGTGCCAGCAGCGCCGGGACTAGCGGAAGCACAGATACGCAGTATTTT.

The chain couples TRBV9 to TRBJ2-3; 12 nucleotides agree with TRBD2. The CDR3 contains 18 residues. The V and J ends lost 0 bases and 0 bases, in that order; junction bases with no gene match: 5. Germline-derived CDR1 and CDR2 are SGDLS and YYNGEE. For the CDR3, the DNA is TGTGCCAGCAGCGTAGCTATTGGGACTAGCGGGAGCACAGATACGCAGTATTTT. As protein: CASSVAIGTSGSTDTQYF.

The J gene is TRBJ2-3, the V gene TRBV7-3, with D hard to call. The CDR3 has 15 residues. Trimming pared 2 bases from V and 1 base from J, leaving 10 bases between. The germline V gene encodes CDR1 SGHTA and CDR2 FQGTGA. The CDR3: CASSLSTARTDTQYF. CDR3 in DNA: TGTGCCAGCAGCTTATCAACAGCCCGCACAGATACGCAGTATTTT.

The chain uses TRBV28 and TRBJ2-5, with TRBD2 matching over 10 bases. Germline assignment: CDR1 MDHEN and CDR2 SYDVKM. The CDR3 is made up of 16 amino acids. V was pared by 8 bases and J by 4 bases, with 13 bases of the junction left unmatched. CDR3 nucleotide sequence: TGTGCCAGCGGGGAGGGGGTAGCGGGAGGCGGAGAGACCCAGTACTTC. It encodes CASGEGVAGGGETQYF.

This rearrangement joins TRBV5-1 to TRBJ1-1; D possibly corresponds to TRBD1 (5 bases). The CDR3 has 12 residues. Germline loops: CDR1 SGHRS, CDR2 YFSETQ. V lost 0 bases and J 11 bases, leaving 11 bases between the germline ends. The CDR3 nucleotides read TGCGCCAGCAGCTTGGAGGGGATTTTGGCTTTCTTT. Translation gives CASSLEGILAFF.

V usage is TRBV5-1 and J usage is TRBJ1-1, with D possibly being TRBD1 (5 bases). The V gene lost 5 bases and the J gene lost 0 bases, with 11 bases spanning the gap. Looked up from germline, CDR1 is SGHRS and CDR2 is YFSETQ. CDR3 size: 14 residues. The CDR3 coding sequence is TGCGCCAGCAGTCTACAGGCGGTGAACACTGAAGCTTTCTTT. This translates into CASSLQAVNTEAFF.

The chain couples TRBV24-1 to TRBJ1-2, with TRBD1 as a possible D gene (6 bases). Germline V gene lookup returns CDR1 KGHDR and CDR2 SFDVKD. V was trimmed by 2 bases and J by 3 bases, leaving 6 bases between them. The CDR3 covers 13 residues. CDR3 nucleotides: TGTGCCACCAGTGATTGGACAGACTATGGCTACACCTTC. Protein: CATSDWTDYGYTF.

The chain uses TRBV5-5 and TRBJ1-2, with TRBD1 identical over 9 bases. Germline assignment: CDR1 SGHKS and CDR2 YYEKEE (reference sequence). The CDR3 totals 14 residues. The junction had 2 bases not matched to a gene; V was cut back by 0 bases and J by 5 bases. The CDR3 protein is CASSLGTGAYGYTF. DNA of the CDR3: TGTGCCAGCAGCTTGGGGACAGGGGCATATGGCTACACCTTC. Drawing the rest from reference TRBV5-5 and TRBJ1-2, the complete variable domain is DAGVTQSPTHLIKTRGQQVTLRCSPISGHKSVSWYQQVLGQGPQFIFQYYEKEERGRGNFPDRFSARQFPNYSSELNVNALLLGDSALYLCASSLGTGAYGYTFGSGTRLTVV.

The rearrangement links TRBV4-3 to TRBJ2-7; TRBD1 aligns across 8 bases. This CDR3 has 15 residues. With 4 bases clipped from V and 6 bases from J, the junction kept 11 bases outside the gene matches. Looked up from germline, CDR1 is LGHNA and CDR2 is YSLEER. CDR3 region: CASSLLLGQEIEQYF. The CDR3, as DNA: TGCGCCAGCAGCCTTCTCCTGGGACAGGAAATCGAGCAGTACTTC.

CDR3 sequence (DNA): TGTGCCAGCAGTTTGACAGGGGTAGGCTACACCTTC. Translating gives CASSLTGVGYTF. The chain joins TRBV2 to TRBJ1-2, with 8 bases matching TRBD1. The V gene's germline CDR1 is SNHLY and CDR2 FYNNEI. There are 12 residues in the CDR3. V lost 5 bases and J lost 8; bases outside the gene matches: 4.

This rearrangement joins TRBV27 to TRBJ2-5, with D uncertain. Trimming removed 6 bases from V and 5 bases from J, with 13 bases in between. Germline V lookup: CDR1 MNHEY, CDR2 SMNVEV (reference sequence). This CDR3 region has 13 residues. CDR3 region: CASRRISMETQYF. The CDR3 DNA follows: TGTGCCAGCAGGAGGATTTCAATGGAGACCCAGTACTTC.

The chain couples TRBV19 to TRBJ2-1, with 8 nucleotides matching TRBD1. The germline gives CDR1 LNHDA, CDR2 SQIVND (reference sequence). This CDR3 contains 14 residues. The junction had 5 bases not matched to a gene; V was cut back by 8 bases and J by 2 bases. The CDR3, as DNA: TGTGCCAGTGCAGGGACAGGAGCCTACAATGAGCAGTTCTTC. Amino acids: CASAGTGAYNEQFF.

V gene TRBV3-1 (or the pseudogene TRBV3-2) combines with J gene TRBJ1-2, with D perhaps matching TRBD1 (6 bases). Germline V gene data show CDR1 as LGHDT and CDR2 as YNNKEL (reference sequence). V lost 4 bases and J 6 bases, leaving 12 bases between the germline ends. This CDR3 contains 13 residues. Here the CDR3 reads CASSPAPGDGYTF. CDR3 DNA: TGTGCCAGCAGCCCCGCCCCAGGGGATGGCTACACCTTC.

The chain has TRBV10-1 and TRBJ1-2; D is possibly TRBD1 (6 bases). The CDR3 sequence is 13 residues long. Trimming took 5 bases from V and 2 from J, leaving 9 bases between them. Germline CDR1 WNHNN, CDR2 SYGVQD (reference sequence). The CDR3 nucleotides are TGCGCCAGCAGTTGGGACAAAAACTATGGCTACACCTTC. Protein: CASSWDKNYGYTF.

The rearrangement links TRBV2 to TRBJ2-3, with a possible D match to TRBD2 (5 bases). CDR3 length: 14 residues. Germline assignment: CDR1 SNHLY and CDR2 FYNNEI. The V end lost 7 bases, the J end lost 2 bases, and 13 bases lay between the germline ends. The CDR3 bases are TGTGCCAGCAAATCCGAGGGCTTCACAGATACGCAGTATTTT. This encodes CASKSEGFTDTQYF.

The V and J genes are TRBV27 and TRBJ2-5; 9 bases map to TRBD1. J lost 4 bases, V lost 5 bases, and 11 bases had no gene match. The CDR3 length is 16 residues. Germline V lookup: CDR1 MNHEY, CDR2 SMNVEV (reference sequence). The CDR3: CASSHQGQGIGETQYF. The CDR3 DNA is TGTGCCAGCAGTCACCAAGGACAGGGGATAGGAGAGACCCAGTACTTC.

J is TRBJ1-2 and V is TRBV29-1; a weak D match, TRBD1 (6 bases). This CDR3 has 12 amino acids. Looked up from germline, CDR1 is SQVTM and CDR2 is ANQGSEA. V lost 4 bases, J lost 2 bases, and 8 bases lay in between. CDR3 region: CSVGGGNYGYTF. The CDR3, as DNA: TGCAGCGTTGGGGGGGGCAACTATGGCTACACCTTC.

This clone was detected only once. CDR3 loop: CASSQVVGRGDTEAFF. In nucleotides, the CDR3 is TGTGCCAGCAGCCAAGTAGTGGGCAGGGGAGACACTGAAGCTTTCTTT. The chain uses TRBV4-2 and TRBJ1-1; possibly TRBD1 for D (6 bases). V was shortened by 1 base and J by 3 bases, with 15 bases between the two germline ends. Germline CDR1 is LGHNA and CDR2 is YNFKEQ. CDR3 length equals 16 residues.